The next 25 T cell receptor beta chains were all read from a single sample in a study of regulatory T cells in long-lasting Graves disease. Time point of the sample: newly diagnosed GD, antithyroid drugs for less than 3 months. With RNA extracted from PBMCs as input, the TCR library was made. Relying on iRepertoire HTBI primers and Arm-PCR of CDR3 regions, the team built TCR beta libraries. TCRdb re-derived calls from the multiplex PCR reads in MiXCR, one entry per CDR3 protein. This table holds hundreds of thousands of distinct CDR3 sequences, around 16% found once. This specimen consisted of peripheral blood mononuclear cells (PBMCs), obtained at new diagnosis, from a patient treated with antithyroid drugs. The receptors were sampled from a female donor with Graves disease.

This clonotype has only a few counts. Here the CDR3 reads CAPSLPDSTQYF. The CDR3 region has the DNA TGTGCTCCCAGTTTACCCGACTCTACGCAGTATTTT. V is TRBV27 and J is TRBJ2-3; D gene uncertain. The CDR3 is 12 amino acids. Germline V CDR1 and CDR2: MNHEY, SMNVEV (reference sequence).

This clonotype showed up just a few times. This chain links TRBV10-2 with TRBJ2-7, with 9 nucleotides matching TRBD2. With 0 bases clipped from V and 4 bases from J, the junction kept 1 base outside the gene matches. The CDR3 is made up of 14 amino acids. CDR1 and CDR2 from the germline V gene are WSHSY and SAAADI. This CDR3 is CASSESLAGYEQYF. CDR3 sequence (DNA): TGCGCCAGCAGTGAGTCGCTAGCGGGGTACGAGCAGTACTTC.

About this clonotype: A much more abundant neighbour one base away suggests this may be a read error. CDR3 amino acids: CASSDRDRDTEAFF. The CDR3 DNA reads as TGTGCCAGCAGCGACCGGGACAGGGACACTGAAGCTTTCTTT. The rearrangement links TRBV5-4 to TRBJ1-1; TRBD1 matches at 9 bases. The CDR3 extends over 14 amino acids. Germline CDR1 SGHNT, CDR2 YYREEE (reference sequence). Trimming removed 4 bases from V and 3 bases from J; junction bases left unmatched: 4.

This clonotype showed up just a few times. The rearrangement links TRBV7-9 to TRBJ2-1; D might be TRBD2 (6 bases). Trimming removed 5 bases at V and 6 bases at J, with 17 bases between. The CDR3 sequence is 15 residues long. The germline gives CDR1 SEHNR, CDR2 FQNEAQ (reference sequence). CDR3 sequence (DNA): TGTGCCAGCAGCCGTGGAGTAGCGGCCGCCAATGAGCAGTTCTTC. Translation gives CASSRGVAAANEQFF.

CDR3 in amino acids: CASSEIRGPSETQYF. Written as DNA, the CDR3 is TGTGCCAGCAGCGAGATCAGGGGGCCTTCGGAGACCCAGTACTTC. The genes are TRBV7-2 and TRBJ2-5, with 8 bases identical to TRBD1. Trimming cost V 5 bases and J 5 bases; bases outside gene matches: 10. The germline V gene encodes CDR1 SGHTA and CDR2 FQGNSA. This CDR3 has 15 amino acids.

This clonotype was observed many times. The genes are TRBV20-1 and TRBJ2-3, with D perhaps TRBD1 or TRBD2 (5 bases each). Trimming took off 6 bases at V and 1 base at J, with 17 bases between the two ends. Germline lookup yields CDR1 DFQATT and CDR2 SNEGSKA (reference sequence). The CDR3 totals 15 residues. CDR3 nucleotide sequence: TGCAGTGCACCAAGGGGTAGGCGGGGCACAGATACGCAGTATTTT. Its translation is CSAPRGRRGTDTQYF.

The chain carries TRBV28 and TRBJ2-1, with D perhaps matching TRBD2 (6 bases). V lost 5 bases and J lost 5, with 13 bases in between. This CDR3 is built from 14 residues. Looked up from germline, CDR1 is MDHEN and CDR2 is SYDVKM. CDR3 bases: TGTGCCAGCAGTGGCGGGGCTTTAAACAATGAGCAGTTCTTC. Encoded protein: CASSGGALNNEQFF.

This clonotype appeared a few times. The chain combines TRBV7-9 with TRBJ1-1; D is possibly TRBD1 (6 bases). Germline V gives CDR1 SEHNR, CDR2 FQNEAQ (reference sequence). CDR3 length: 15 amino acids. Trimming took 5 bases from V and 1 from J, leaving 14 bases between them. The CDR3 is CASSQQQGRNTEAFF. CDR3 in DNA: TGTGCCAGCAGCCAACAGCAGGGGCGGAACACTGAAGCTTTCTTT.

This clonotype has ten or more counts. In DNA, the CDR3 is TGTGCCAGCAGTTCGGGACAGTCCTACGAGCAGTACTTC. Its protein product is CASSSGQSYEQYF. The chain couples TRBV7-2 to TRBJ2-7; TRBD1 aligns across 7 bases. The length of the CDR3 is 13 residues. V lost 6 bases, J lost 1 base, and 3 bases stayed unmatched. Germline CDR1 and CDR2: SGHTA and FQGNSA.

This clonotype appeared many times. The J gene is TRBJ2-3, the V gene TRBV27, with 8 bases aligning to TRBD2. The germline gives CDR1 MNHEY, CDR2 SMNVEV (reference sequence). This CDR3 has 15 residues. The junction had 8 bases not matched to a gene; V was cut back by 3 bases and J by 6 bases. CDR3 region: CASSFAGGLGDTQYF. CDR3 DNA sequence: TGTGCCAGCAGTTTTGCGGGAGGCTTAGGGGATACGCAGTATTTT.

The chain carries TRBV24-1 and TRBJ2-3; TRBD2 aligns across 7 bases. The CDR3 has 15 residues. J lost 2 bases, V lost 3 bases, and 4 bases had no gene match. Per germline, CDR1 KGHDR and CDR2 SFDVKD. CDR3 in amino acids: CATSDPSGTTDTQYF. The CDR3, as DNA: TGTGCCACCAGTGATCCAAGCGGGACCACAGATACGCAGTATTTT.

This clonotype has at least ten counts. The V call is TRBV2, the J call TRBJ1-5; TRBD1 might be the D (5 bases). This CDR3 has 14 residues. Germline V gene data show CDR1 as SNHLY and CDR2 as FYNNEI. V dropped 2 bases and J dropped 6 bases, with 11 bases sitting between them. The CDR3 bases are TGTGCCAGCAGTGAATCCCAGAGGGGTCAGCCCCAGCATTTT. It specifies CASSESQRGQPQHF.

This clonotype showed up many times. The chain has TRBV7-2 and TRBJ1-3; no definite D call. This CDR3 has 16 amino acids. Germline CDR1 and CDR2: SGHTA and FQGNSA. Trimming left V 5 bases short and J 0 bases short, with 14 bases between. The CDR3 loop reads CASSRNAVSSGNTIYF. The CDR3 coding sequence is TGTGCCAGCAGCCGTAATGCCGTGAGCTCTGGAAACACCATATATTTT.

This clonotype was detected ten times or more. The rearrangement links TRBV3-1 to TRBJ2-1, with 10 nucleotides matching TRBD1. CDR3 size: 17 residues. The V gene's germline CDR1 is LGHDT and CDR2 YNNKEL (reference sequence). Unmatched junction bases numbered 11, after V lost 2 bases and J lost 7 bases. CDR3 DNA: TGTGCCAGCAGCCAAAAGATCTCGGGACAGGGGACGAATGAGCAGTTCTTC. Its protein product is CASSQKISGQGTNEQFF.

This clonotype occurred many times. This chain uses TRBV7-2 with TRBJ2-5, with D possibly being TRBD1 or TRBD2 (5 bases each). CDR3 length: 14 amino acids. From germline, CDR1 is SGHTA and CDR2 FQGNSA. V was clipped by 1 base and J by 1 base, with 7 bases between them. The CDR3 region has the DNA TGTGCCAGCAGCTTAGGTGGGACCCAAGAGACCCAGTACTTC. It encodes CASSLGGTQETQYF.

This clonotype occurred many times. The CDR3 DNA is TGCAGCGTTGAAGATCTAGCGGGTTGGAGCTCCTACAATGAGCAGTTCTTC. It specifies CSVEDLAGWSSYNEQFF. The V and J genes are TRBV29-1 and TRBJ2-1; 8 positions agree with TRBD2. The junction had 7 bases not matched to a gene; V was cut back by 0 bases and J by 0 bases. CDR3 length equals 17 residues. Germline CDR1 is SQVTM and CDR2 is ANQGSEA.

With regard to this clonotype: A much larger clone lies one base from this, so it may be a read error. The chain uses TRBV6-2 or TRBV6-3 and TRBJ2-1; TRBD2 matches 13 bases. The CDR3 totals 15 residues. The V gene end was trimmed by 5 bases and the J gene end by 9 bases; junction bases not matched to a gene: 7. Germline CDR1 and CDR2: MNHEY and SVGEGT. For the CDR3, the DNA is TGTGCCAGCAGTGCACTAGCGGGAGGGCTAGGTGAGCAGTTCTTC. Translation gives CASSALAGGLGEQFF.

This clonotype was seen at least ten times. This rearrangement joins TRBV28 to TRBJ2-1, with a weak D call TRBD2 (6 bases). Trimming removed 4 bases from V and 8 bases from J, with 21 bases in between. The germline gives CDR1 MDHEN, CDR2 SYDVKM. This CDR3 region has 16 residues. The CDR3 is CASSYIDSGGGDEQFF. The CDR3 region has the DNA TGTGCCAGCAGTTATATTGACTCAGGTGGCGGGGATGAGCAGTTCTTC.

This clonotype showed up many times. The rearrangement joins TRBV7-9 to TRBJ2-7; TRBD1 agrees at 7 bases. Germline CDR1 reads SEHNR; CDR2 reads FQNEAQ (reference sequence). V lost 4 bases and J lost 5; bases outside the gene matches: 5. The CDR3 loop spans 13 amino acids. CDR3 protein: CASSYGTANEQYF. For the CDR3, the DNA is TGTGCCAGCAGCTACGGGACAGCGAACGAGCAGTACTTC. Variable domain in full (rest from reference TRBV7-9 and TRBJ2-7): DTGVSQNPRHKITKRGQNVTFRCDPISEHNRLYWYRQTLGQGPEFLTYFQNEAQLEKSRLLSDRFSAERPKGSFSTLEIQRTEQGDSAMYLCASSYGTANEQYFGPGTRLTVT.

This clonotype was counted ten times or more. The rearrangement uses TRBV28 and TRBJ2-7; 9 bases line up with TRBD1. V was pared by 2 bases and J by 1 base, with 3 bases of the junction left unmatched. CDR1 is MDHEN and CDR2 is SYDVKM in the germline V gene. The CDR3 sequence is 15 residues long. The CDR3 region is CASSLAGTGSYEQYF. CDR3 DNA sequence: TGTGCCAGCAGTTTAGCCGGGACAGGGTCCTACGAGCAGTACTTC.

This clonotype was seen ten or more times. In nucleotides, the CDR3 is TGTGCCAGCAGCCCAAGCCCCAGGGGCCACGGGGAGCTGTTTTTT. Translated: CASSPSPRGHGELFF. The V gene is TRBV7-9, the J gene TRBJ2-2, with D maybe TRBD1 (6 bases). There are 15 residues in the CDR3. Germline V gene lookup returns CDR1 SEHNR and CDR2 FQNEAQ (reference sequence). The V gene lost 5 bases and the J gene lost 7 bases, with 17 bases spanning the gap.

This clonotype was seen ten or more times. The rearrangement links TRBV6-1 to TRBJ1-2, with a possible D match to TRBD1 (5 bases). In germline, CDR1 is MNHNS, CDR2 SASEGT. The CDR3 covers 15 residues. V was pared by 2 bases and J by 6 bases, with 16 bases between. CDR3 region: CASSEPRGTTHGYTF. For the CDR3, the DNA is TGTGCCAGCAGTGAACCCCGGGGGACCACCCATGGCTACACCTTC.

This clonotype was counted at least ten times. This chain connects TRBV12-3 or TRBV12-4 to TRBJ2-3; TRBD2 matches 9 bases. This CDR3 has 19 residues. V lost 6 bases, J lost 4 bases, and 20 bases stayed unmatched. This CDR3 reads CASSPRVAGALQYPDTQYF. Here the CDR3 DNA reads TGTGCCAGCAGCCCCAGGGTAGCGGGGGCCTTACAGTATCCAGATACGCAGTATTTT.

The V gene is TRBV20-1, the J gene TRBJ2-5, with TRBD1 matching over 8 bases. With 0 bases clipped from V and 1 base from J, the junction kept 7 bases outside the gene matches. Germline V gene lookup returns CDR1 DFQATT and CDR2 SNEGSKA (reference sequence). This CDR3 contains 16 residues. The CDR3: CSARDFVDRVQETQYF. In DNA, the CDR3 is TGCAGTGCTAGAGACTTCGTGGACAGGGTCCAAGAGACCCAGTACTTC.

The sample holds many counts of this clonotype. The chain employs TRBV19 and TRBJ2-2; D is possibly TRBD2 (5 bases). The CDR3 spans 16 residues. Germline values: CDR1 LNHDA, CDR2 SQIVND (reference sequence). Trimming took 7 bases from V and 1 from J, leaving 16 bases between them. CDR3 sequence (DNA): TGTGCCAGTAAAAGTAGAAGAGGGCAGAACACCGGGGAGCTGTTTTTT. It encodes CASKSRRGQNTGELFF.